The 19 T cell receptor beta chains given below trace back to one sample, sequenced in a study of T-cell reconstitution after alpha-beta-depleted transplantation in children. Unique molecular identifiers were incorporated into the prepared TCRbeta library. TCRdb re-derived calls from the PCR reads in MiXCR, one entry per CDR3 protein. The sample lists fewer than 550,000 distinct CDR3 sequences, about a tenth occurring once. This specimen was PBMCs from the stem cell graft donor, taken from the stem cell graft. These receptors were obtained from a human donor who donated a stem cell graft to a child with acute myeloid leukemia.

The chain is built from TRBV4-2 and TRBJ2-3; tentative D call: TRBD2 (5 bases). In germline, CDR1 is LGHNA, CDR2 YNFKEQ. The V end was cut by 4 bases, the J end by 2 bases, with 19 bases between. The CDR3 runs to 17 residues. The CDR3 sequence is CASSPLGASPNTDTQYF. The CDR3 DNA reads TGTGCCAGCAGCCCCTTGGGAGCTAGCCCTAACACAGATACGCAGTATTTT.

This chain links TRBV7-2 with TRBJ2-5; D is possibly TRBD2 (5 bases). The CDR3 covers 16 residues. The V end was cut by 0 bases, the J end by 2 bases, with 13 bases between. Germline V gene lookup returns CDR1 SGHTA and CDR2 FQGNSA. The CDR3 spells CASSLALGVWQETQYF. The DNA of the CDR3 is TGTGCCAGCAGCTTAGCGCTCGGGGTATGGCAAGAGACCCAGTACTTC.

The V call is TRBV20-1, the J call TRBJ2-4; TRBD1 matches at 9 bases. This CDR3 contains 15 residues. J was trimmed by 8 bases and V by 3 bases; bases with no gene match: 11. Germline V CDR1 and CDR2: DFQATT, SNEGSKA (reference sequence). Written as DNA, the CDR3 is TGCAGTGCTAGTTACAGGGGGCCCCCCCGGGACATTCAGTACTTC. Protein sequence: CSASYRGPPRDIQYF.

There are many counts of this clonotype. V and J are TRBV3-1 and TRBJ2-7, with D unresolved. V dropped 1 base and J dropped 4 bases, with 11 bases sitting between them. The V gene's germline CDR1 is LGHDT and CDR2 YNNKEL (reference sequence). The length of the CDR3 is 14 residues. Here the CDR3 reads CASSQALLPYEQYF. CDR3 nucleotide sequence: TGTGCCAGCAGCCAAGCCCTACTACCTTACGAGCAGTACTTC.

The table lists this clonotype with a few counts. The CDR3 nucleotides are TGTGCCAGCAGCTTCGCTAGCGGGGGGGCGAGGACCGGGGAGCTGTTTTTT. It specifies CASSFASGGARTGELFF. This chain links TRBV5-6 with TRBJ2-2, with 12 bases fitting TRBD2. Trimming removed 2 bases from V and 5 bases from J; junction bases left unmatched: 7. The V gene's germline CDR1 is SGHDT and CDR2 YYEEEE. The CDR3 spans 17 residues. The full variable domain, completed using reference TRBV5-6 and TRBJ2-2, is DAGVTQSPTHLIKTRGQQVTLRCSPKSGHDTVSWYQQALGQGPQFIFQYYEEEERQRGNFPDRFSGHQFPNYSSELNVNALLLGDSALYLCASSFASGGARTGELFFGEGSRLTVL.

V usage is TRBV7-6 and J usage is TRBJ2-5; D uncertain. Germline values: CDR1 SGHVS, CDR2 FNYEAQ. The germline V and J ends were trimmed by 1 base and 12 bases, with 12 bases remaining between them. The CDR3 totals 12 residues. This CDR3 is CASSLEGGPKYF. CDR3 sequence (DNA): TGTGCCAGCAGCTTAGAAGGTGGGCCCAAGTACTTC.

There are a few counts of this clonotype. This chain joins TRBV29-1 and TRBJ2-1, with 10 bases identical to TRBD2. The length of the CDR3 is 13 residues. Per germline, CDR1 SQVTM and CDR2 ANQGSEA. V gave up 2 bases and J gave up 10 bases; unmatched junction bases: 5. The CDR3 is CSVEFLAGVEQFF. DNA of the CDR3: TGCAGCGTTGAATTTCTAGCGGGAGTGGAGCAGTTCTTC.

This clonotype was seen a few times. V is TRBV4-3 and J is TRBJ2-1, with a possible D match to TRBD2 (5 bases). V lost 1 base and J lost 10, with 14 bases in between. Germline lookup yields CDR1 LGHNA and CDR2 YSLEER. The CDR3 contains 14 residues. CDR3 in DNA: TGCGCCAGCAGCCAAGGAGCGGAGAGCGGAGAGCAGTTCTTC. It is translated as CASSQGAESGEQFF.

In its sample, this clonotype was seen a few times. The chain employs TRBV6-2 or TRBV6-3 and TRBJ2-5; D is perhaps TRBD2 (5 bases). This CDR3 spans 14 amino acids. Trimming removed 2 bases from V and 4 bases from J, with 11 bases in between. Germline V gives CDR1 MNHEY, CDR2 SVGEGT. The CDR3 bases are TGTGCCAGCAGTTACAGACTACCTAGAGAGACCCAGTACTTC. It translates to CASSYRLPRETQYF.

This chain links TRBV15 with TRBJ2-7, with 7 bases that match TRBD1. V gave up 5 bases and J gave up 0 bases; unmatched junction bases: 13. The V gene's germline CDR1 is LNHNV and CDR2 YYDKDF (reference sequence). The CDR3 is made up of 17 amino acids. CDR3 bases: TGTGCCACCAGCGTAACCCAGGACAGGCCAGGCTCCTACGAGCAGTACTTC. Amino acid sequence: CATSVTQDRPGSYEQYF. Variable domain in full (rest from reference TRBV15 and TRBJ2-7): DAMVIQNPRYQVTQFGKPVTLSCSQTLNHNVMYWYQQKSSQAPKLLFHYYDKDFNNEADTPDNFQSRRPNTSFCFLDIRSPGLGDTAMYLCATSVTQDRPGSYEQYFGPGTRLTVT.

At least ten counts were recorded for this clonotype. The chain joins TRBV5-1 to TRBJ2-5, with D uncertain. The CDR3 consists of 15 residues. Germline CDR1 and CDR2: SGHRS and YFSETQ. The V end lost 1 base, the J end lost 1 base, and 11 bases lay between the germline ends. The CDR3 nucleotides are TGCGCCAGCAGCTTGAACCTACTGTTCCAAGAGACCCAGTACTTC. It specifies CASSLNLLFQETQYF. The entire variable domain, with the rest obtained from reference TRBV5-1 and TRBJ2-5, is as follows: KAGVTQTPRYLIKTRGQQVTLSCSPISGHRSVSWYQQTPGQGLQFLFEYFSETQRNKGNFPGRFSGRQFSNSRSEMNVSTLELGDSALYLCASSLNLLFQETQYFGPGTRLLVL.

The chain uses TRBV3-1 and TRBJ2-1; 7 bases align to TRBD2. Germline CDR1 and CDR2: LGHDT and YNNKEL (reference sequence). The CDR3 is 14 amino acids. Trimming cost V 0 bases and J 9 bases; bases outside gene matches: 5. The CDR3 bases are TGTGCCAGCAGCCAAGAGGGGGACTATGGTGAGCAGTTCTTC. Translated, it gives CASSQEGDYGEQFF.

This clonotype has ten or more counts. The rearrangement joins TRBV2 to TRBJ2-3, with D unresolved. The CDR3 length is 11 residues. Trimming left V 3 bases short and J 4 bases short, with 2 bases between. Germline V gives CDR1 SNHLY, CDR2 FYNNEI. CDR3 amino acids: CASSDADTQYF. CDR3 DNA: TGTGCCAGCAGTGATGCAGATACGCAGTATTTT.

This clonotype was observed at least ten times. CDR3 DNA: TGTGCCAGCTCACCCGTCGGGACAGGGATCGACTACACCTTC. Amino acid sequence: CASSPVGTGIDYTF. The V call is TRBV18, the J call TRBJ1-2; 9 bases line up with TRBD1. V gave up 3 bases and J gave up 10 bases; unmatched junction bases: 9. The CDR3 covers 14 residues. Germline V gene data show CDR1 as KGHSH and CDR2 as LQKENI.

The chain uses TRBV12-3 or TRBV12-4 and TRBJ2-7; D might be TRBD2 (6 bases). The germline V and J ends were trimmed by 3 bases and 6 bases, with 21 bases remaining between them. This CDR3 is built from 16 residues. The CDR3: CASSFRGGDPLGEQYV. The CDR3 bases are TGTGCCAGCAGTTTCCGTGGAGGGGACCCTCTGGGCGAGCAGTACGTC.

In this sample, this clonotype turned up a few times. The CDR3 DNA is TGCAGCGTTGAAGATCGACCAAAGCAGGGGTCGGAGACCCAGTACTTC. Its protein is CSVEDRPKQGSETQYF. This rearrangement joins TRBV29-1 to TRBJ2-5, with a tentative D call TRBD1 (6 bases). Per the germline V gene, CDR1 is SQVTM and CDR2 is ANQGSEA. The V end was cut by 0 bases, the J end by 5 bases, with 19 bases between. The CDR3 runs to 16 residues. Filled out from reference TRBV29-1 and TRBJ2-5, the complete variable domain reads SAVISQKPSRDICQRGTSLTIQCQVDSQVTMMFWYRQQPGQSLTLIATANQGSEATYESGFVIDKFPISRPNLTFSTLTVSNMSPEDSSIYLCSVEDRPKQGSETQYFGPGTRLLVL.

This clonotype was counted a few times. The chain's CDR3 is CASSEDLSGREERNEQFF. The CDR3 DNA is TGTGCCAGCAGTGAGGATCTAAGCGGGAGGGAGGAGAGGAATGAGCAGTTCTTC. V usage is TRBV25-1 and J usage is TRBJ2-1; 10 positions agree with TRBD2. The CDR3 has 18 amino acids. Germline CDR1 reads MGHDK; CDR2 reads SYGVNS. J gave up 7 bases and V 3 bases, and 15 bases lay outside the gene matches.

The chain employs TRBV7-8 and TRBJ1-4; 11 nucleotides match TRBD1. J lost 7 bases, V lost 7 bases, and 5 bases had no gene match. The CDR3 has 14 residues. The germline CDR1 and CDR2 sequences are SGHVS and FQNEAQ. The CDR3: CASTPGQGGEKLFF. The CDR3 nucleotides are TGTGCCAGCACTCCGGGACAGGGGGGTGAAAAACTGTTTTTT.

This clonotype was seen more than once but under ten times. V gene TRBV20-1 combines with J gene TRBJ1-1; a weak D match, TRBD1 (6 bases). V shed 0 bases and J shed 1 base, with 15 bases lying between them. The CDR3 has 16 residues. Germline CDR1 reads DFQATT; CDR2 reads SNEGSKA (reference sequence). CDR3 coding DNA: TGCAGTGCTAGAGACCAACTCAGGGGCACGAACACTGAAGCTTTCTTT. Translated: CSARDQLRGTNTEAFF.